One TCR beta chain is described in this entry. The CDR3 covers 14 residues. The V and J ends lost 3 bases and 4 bases respectively, with 11 bases between them. Looked up from germline, CDR1 is SGDLS and CDR2 is YYNGEE. These data originate in a study of blood T cell repertoires in COVID-19. As for the study in general: Italy, Spain and the United States were the sources of the convalescent and acute COVID-19 samples. T cells, B-cell-depleted T cells, or PBMCs provided the cDNA or gDNA that served as material.

Study processing details: Estimation of nucleated cell counts was performed using reference gene primer amplification. TCRdb's table, derived via immunoSEQ multiplex PCR, lists solely in-frame clones and lacks some. V, J and clone size are taken as reported in that table, and D and trimming were inferred from the DNA itself. Here the sample spans 90,000 to 120,000 clones, 91% being singletons. The V gene is TRBV9, the J gene TRBJ1-3; D call uncertain. The TCR originated in a human donor in a cohort sampled during active COVID-19. Material for sequencing was peripheral blood. CDR3 nucleotide sequence: TGTGCCAGCAGCGAAACACTGCGGGGAAACACCATATATTTT. It codes for CASSETLRGNTIYF.